The T cell receptor beta chain under discussion was sequenced for a study of blood T cells in healthy people across ages. The use of a sample-barcoded 5' primer and a J-beta primer mix characterized a second PCR of roughly 6 to 12 cycles. MiXCR, run by TCRdb on the 5' RACE reads, gives a single entry per CDR3 protein. The sample lists about 1.6 million distinct CDR3 sequences, about 35% occurring once. General study findings and limits: While age rose, TCR beta diversity per million T cells dropped in a roughly linear way.

The study recruited healthy Caucasian donors from Russia who were aged roughly 6 to 95. Germline V gene data show CDR1 as SGHTA and CDR2 as FQGTGA. The CDR3 contains 14 residues. The V gene end was trimmed by 5 bases and the J gene end by 6 bases; junction bases not matched to a gene: 10. There are a few counts of this clonotype. The antigen remains unidentified. The origin of this receptor is a woman between 25 and 40 years old in good health. Sequences were obtained from blood. The V call is TRBV7-3, the J call TRBJ2-7; 7 bases map to TRBD2. This CDR3 reads CASSPGVAGAEQYF. The DNA of the CDR3 is TGTGCCAGCAGCCCGGGGGTTGCGGGAGCCGAGCAGTACTTC.